What follows is one TCR beta chain and its context. Other DNA sequences from this sample encode an identical CDR3 as well. The V end lost 2 bases, the J end lost 2 bases, and 6 bases lay between the germline ends. This CDR3 has 13 residues. The V gene's germline CDR1 is KGHSH and CDR2 LQKENI. The data stem from a study of blood T cell repertoires in COVID-19. Study-level background: Sample material is recorded as cDNA or gDNA derived from T cells, B-cell-depleted T cells, or PBMCs.

Per the original methods: Cell counts per sample came from amplifying reference gene primers. Using immunoSEQ multiplex PCR, the repertoire was profiled, and TCRdb retains in-frame clones only, with some absent. Clone size and V and J calls were adopted from that table, with D and trimming inferred from the DNA. The data hold approximately 250,000 clones, with around 88% observed a single time. The sequenced sample consisted of peripheral blood. The receptor was isolated from a woman aged 80 or over with COVID-19, enrolled during active disease. The V call is TRBV18, the J call TRBJ1-1; D not resolved. CDR3 sequence: CASSPADNTEAFF. CDR3 sequence (DNA): TGTGCCAGCTCACCAGCAGATAACACTGAAGCTTTCTTT.